The entry that follows covers one TCR beta chain sequence. This sample stems from a study of cytomegalovirus exposure and HLA in healthy donors. Trimming took off 10 bases at V and 0 bases at J, with 13 bases between the two ends. Germline CDR1 MNHNS, CDR2 SASEGT. The CDR3 length is 14 residues. In the PCR, 60 Vbeta and 13 Jbeta primers were used. Measured with immunoSEQ multiplex PCR; TCRdb has only the in-frame clones, and not every one. The sample lists roughly 190,000 clones, roughly 80% occurring once. The sequenced sample consisted of PBMCs. The clonotype comes from a woman aged 25 to 45 in good health and CMV-seropositive. This chain uses TRBV6-1 with TRBJ2-4; D is possibly TRBD2 (6 bases). The CDR3 sequence: CATRGLPAKNIQYF. DNA for the CDR3: TGTGCCACCCGGGGACTCCCAGCCAAAAACATTCAGTACTTC.